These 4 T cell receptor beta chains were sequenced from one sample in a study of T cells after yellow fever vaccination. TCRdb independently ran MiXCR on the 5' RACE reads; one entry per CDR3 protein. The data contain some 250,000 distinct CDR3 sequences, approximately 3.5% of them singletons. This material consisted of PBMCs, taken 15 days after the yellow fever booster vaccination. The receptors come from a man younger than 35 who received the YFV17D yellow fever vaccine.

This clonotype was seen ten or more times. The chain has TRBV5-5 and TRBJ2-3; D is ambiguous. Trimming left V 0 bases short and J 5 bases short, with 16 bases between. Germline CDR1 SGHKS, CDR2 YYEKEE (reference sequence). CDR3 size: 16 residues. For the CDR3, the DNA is TGTGCCAGCAGCTTGGATCCCAGCAGGACCCAAGATACGCAGTATTTT. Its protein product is CASSLDPSRTQDTQYF.

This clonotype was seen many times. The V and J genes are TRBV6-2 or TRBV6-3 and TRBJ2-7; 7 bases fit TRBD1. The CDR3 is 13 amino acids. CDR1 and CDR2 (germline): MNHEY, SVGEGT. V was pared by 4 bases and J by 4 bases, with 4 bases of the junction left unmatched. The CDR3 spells CASSWTGLYEQYF. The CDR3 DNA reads TGTGCCAGCAGTTGGACAGGCCTGTACGAGCAGTACTTC.

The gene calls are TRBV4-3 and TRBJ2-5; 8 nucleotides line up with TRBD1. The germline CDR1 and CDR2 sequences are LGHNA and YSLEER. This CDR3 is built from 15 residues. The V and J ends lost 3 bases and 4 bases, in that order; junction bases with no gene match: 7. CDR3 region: CASSQDPGGPETQYF. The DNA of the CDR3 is TGCGCCAGCAGCCAGGACCCAGGGGGCCCAGAGACCCAGTACTTC.

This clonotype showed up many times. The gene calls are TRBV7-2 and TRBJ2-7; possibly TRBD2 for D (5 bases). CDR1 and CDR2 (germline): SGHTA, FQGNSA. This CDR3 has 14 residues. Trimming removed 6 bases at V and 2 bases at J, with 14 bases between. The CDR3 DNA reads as TGTGCCAGCAGTAACCCCCCCGGGACCTACGAGCAGTACTTC. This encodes CASSNPPGTYEQYF.